The sequence of this TCR beta chain was determined in a study of blood T cell repertoires in COVID-19. The V end was cut by 0 bases, the J end by 5 bases, with 14 bases between. The germline CDR1 and CDR2 sequences are MNHNY and SVGAGI (reference sequence). This CDR3 is 15 amino acids long. Using immunoSEQ multiplex PCR, the repertoire was profiled, and TCRdb retains in-frame clones only, with some absent. The table records a few hundred thousand clones, about 79% of them present only once. The chain couples TRBV6-6 to TRBJ2-7; a weak D match, TRBD1 (5 bases). The sequenced sample was peripheral blood. This TCR was recovered from a man aged 45-60 years with active or convalescent COVID-19. This CDR3 reads CASSYSETDGDEQYV. The CDR3 bases are TGTGCCAGCAGTTACTCTGAGACAGACGGTGACGAGCAGTACGTC.